Following are 18 T cell receptor beta chains from one sample sequenced in a study of TIL therapy for anti-PD-1-resistant metastatic lung cancer. Time point specified: pre-treatment sample, taken before nivolumab and TIL therapy. This was the immunoSEQ v3 assay. Method: immunoSEQ multiplex PCR; TCRdb's copy keeps in-frame clones and lacks some. The top ten hold 2.9% of the sample, which has about 55,000 clones, around four fifths seen once. The sample here was blood, taken at baseline. Receptors originate from a person between 30 and 79 years old with non-small cell lung cancer.

This clone was found a few times. The V call is TRBV7-9, the J call TRBJ2-1; D is undetermined. Germline CDR1 SEHNR, CDR2 FQNEAQ (reference sequence). This CDR3 is 12 amino acids long. Trimming removed 11 bases at V and 1 base at J, with 9 bases between. The CDR3 sequence: CASRQSYNEQFF. CDR3 coding DNA: TGTGCCTCCAGGCAGTCCTACAATGAGCAGTTCTTC.

The CDR3 nucleotides are TGTGCCAGCAGCTTAGTTTTGTATACGCAGTATTTT. Its protein is CASSLVLYTQYF. V usage is TRBV11-2 and J usage is TRBJ2-3; D remains unclear. The CDR3 has 12 residues. Per germline, CDR1 SGHAT and CDR2 FQNNGV. The V end lost 1 base, the J end lost 7 bases, and 6 bases lay between the germline ends.

V is TRBV7-2 and J is TRBJ2-1; tentative D call: TRBD2 (6 bases). With 3 bases removed from V and 10 bases from J, the gap between germline ends came to 13 bases. The CDR3 has 13 amino acids. Germline V gives CDR1 SGHTA, CDR2 FQGNSA. The CDR3 bases are TGTGCCAGCAGCTTCAGGCGGGACCGAGAGCAGTTCTTC. Translation gives CASSFRRDREQFF.

This clone was recorded only once. The gene calls are TRBV27 and TRBJ2-1, with TRBD2 identical over 11 bases. CDR1 is MNHEY and CDR2 is SMNVEV in the germline V gene (reference sequence). With V trimmed by 5 bases and J by 2 bases, 5 bases remained unmatched. This CDR3 is built from 16 residues. The CDR3 protein is CASSLGTSGTYNEQFF. DNA of the CDR3: TGTGCCAGCAGTCTGGGGACTAGCGGCACCTACAATGAGCAGTTCTTC.

The chain combines TRBV13 with TRBJ2-1; D uncertain. Trimming removed 4 bases from V and 8 bases from J, with 9 bases in between. This CDR3 has 12 amino acids. Germline-derived CDR1 and CDR2 are PRHDT and FYEKMQ (reference sequence). The CDR3 loop reads CASSSLPDEQFF. CDR3 coding DNA: TGTGCCAGCAGCTCCCTCCCAGATGAGCAGTTCTTC.

The V and J genes are TRBV7-2 and TRBJ1-3, with D unresolved. CDR3 length: 14 residues. V gave up 5 bases and J gave up 2 bases, with 10 bases separating them. Germline values: CDR1 SGHTA, CDR2 FQGNSA. CDR3 residues: CASSTRVAGNTIYF. The CDR3 bases are TGTGCCAGCAGCACTCGGGTGGCTGGAAACACCATATATTTT.

The chain carries TRBV7-2 and TRBJ2-2, with 11 bases fitting TRBD2. The CDR3 runs 16 residues. In germline, CDR1 is SGHTA, CDR2 FQGNSA. Germline trimming cut 1 base from V and 9 bases from J; bases unmatched to any gene: 7. CDR3 sequence: CASSLVAGGPGWELFF. The CDR3 DNA follows: TGTGCCAGCAGCTTAGTAGCGGGAGGGCCTGGATGGGAGCTGTTTTTT.

V gene TRBV24-1 combines with J gene TRBJ2-3, with D perhaps TRBD2 (6 bases). CDR1 is KGHDR, CDR2 SFDVKD, per germline. The ends were cut back, 1 base at V and 2 bases at J, with 12 bases in the middle. The CDR3 covers 16 residues. Written as DNA, the CDR3 is TGTGCCACCAGTGATTTACCGGGACTGTCCACAGATACGCAGTATTTT. This codes for CATSDLPGLSTDTQYF.

V usage is TRBV6-2 or TRBV6-3 and J usage is TRBJ2-7; no clear D. The CDR3 length is 14 residues. Per the germline V gene, CDR1 is MNHEY and CDR2 is SVGEGT. Deletions cut 1 base from V and 0 bases from J, with 7 bases between. CDR3 amino acids: CASSYYDISYEQYF. CDR3 nucleotides: TGTGCCAGCAGTTACTACGACATCTCCTACGAGCAGTACTTC.

This clone was detected a few times. J is TRBJ1-2 and V is TRBV6-6; D is uncertain. Germline V CDR1 and CDR2: MNHNY, SVGAGI (reference sequence). The CDR3 is 12 residues long. V was clipped by 7 bases and J by 2 bases, with 8 bases between them. The CDR3 spells CASNPENYGYTF. In DNA form, the CDR3 reads TGTGCCAGCAACCCGGAAAACTATGGCTACACCTTC.

V gene TRBV27 combines with J gene TRBJ2-7; D is unresolved. Trimming shortened V by 7 bases and J by 0 bases, and 16 bases separated the two germline ends. The CDR3 extends over 15 amino acids. Germline V gene lookup returns CDR1 MNHEY and CDR2 SMNVEV (reference sequence). CDR3 DNA sequence: TGTGCCAGCATCTTCCCGGTCCAAAGCTCCTACGAGCAGTACTTC. This translates into CASIFPVQSSYEQYF.

This clone occurred once. The chain employs TRBV29-1 and TRBJ1-2, with D perhaps matching TRBD1 (5 bases). V was shortened by 3 bases and J by 3 bases, with 8 bases between the two germline ends. This CDR3 is built from 12 residues. Germline lookup yields CDR1 SQVTM and CDR2 ANQGSEA. CDR3 loop: CSVEGGYYGYTF. CDR3 DNA sequence: TGCAGCGTTGAGGGGGGGTACTATGGCTACACCTTC. The complete variable domain, with remaining parts taken from reference TRBV29-1 and TRBJ1-2, reads SAVISQKPSRDICQRGTSLTIQCQVDSQVTMMFWYRQQPGQSLTLIATANQGSEATYESGFVIDKFPISRPNLTFSTLTVSNMSPEDSSIYLCSVEGGYYGYTFGSGTRLTVV.

The V and J genes are TRBV7-8 and TRBJ2-1; a weak D match, TRBD2 (7 bases). The CDR3 consists of 14 residues. V dropped 5 bases and J dropped 16 bases, with 24 bases sitting between them. CDR1 SGHVS and CDR2 FQNEAQ come from the germline V gene. The CDR3 region is CASSDPPLGGVRFF. DNA for the CDR3: TGTGCCAGCAGCGACCCGCCTTTAGGGGGGGTTAGATTCTTC.

As concerns this clone: Germline and junction disagree at one end, which may indicate a read error. The chain joins TRBV4-3 to TRBJ1-1; 7 positions match TRBD1. Germline CDR1 LGHNA, CDR2 YSLEER. The CDR3 spans 17 residues. As DNA, the CDR3 is TGCGCCAGCAGCGAAAGCCGGACAGGTAGACAGAACGCTGAAGCTTTCTTT. Its translation is CASSESRTGRQNAEAFF.

This rearrangement joins TRBV30 to TRBJ2-7; D uncertain. Trimming took 0 bases from V and 4 from J, leaving 4 bases between them. Germline CDR1 is GTSNPN and CDR2 is SVGIG (reference sequence). The CDR3 covers 11 residues. In DNA, the CDR3 is TGTGCCTGGAGTGTGAGGTACGAGCAGTACTTC. It yields the protein CAWSVRYEQYF. The full variable domain, completed using reference TRBV30 and TRBJ2-7, is SQTIHQWPATLVQPVGSPLSLECTVEGTSNPNLYWYRQAAGRGLQLLFYSVGIGQISSEVPQNLSASRPQDRQFILSSKKLLLSDSGFYLCAWSVRYEQYFGPGTRLTVT.

This chain joins TRBV30 and TRBJ2-6; D call uncertain. The CDR3 totals 13 residues. From germline, CDR1 is GTSNPN and CDR2 SVGIG (reference sequence). V lost 5 bases to trimming and J lost 2 bases, with 7 bases between them. The CDR3: CAWEIPGANVLTF. DNA of the CDR3: TGTGCCTGGGAAATTCCTGGGGCCAACGTCCTGACTTTC.

This clone was observed a handful of times. The chain uses TRBV6-5 and TRBJ1-6; D unclear. The V and J ends lost 6 bases and 3 bases respectively, with 6 bases between them. CDR1 and CDR2 from the germline V gene are MNHEY and SVGAGI. The CDR3 spans 13 residues. The CDR3 DNA sequence: TGTGCCAGCAGCAGAGACTATAATTCACCCCTCCACTTT. This codes for CASSRDYNSPLHF.

This clone appeared once. J is TRBJ2-1 and V is TRBV5-1, with a possible D match to TRBD2 (5 bases). CDR3 length equals 16 residues. V lost 1 base, J lost 1 base, and 12 bases lay in between. Germline CDR1 SGHRS, CDR2 YFSETQ. The CDR3 region has the DNA TGCGCCAGCAGCTTGCGGGGTTCCACTTCCTACAATGAGCAGTTCTTC. It is translated as CASSLRGSTSYNEQFF.